One T cell receptor beta chain is described in this entry. The data stem from a study of control samples from healthy donors and cancer patients. This CDR3 comprises 13 residues. V lost 4 bases, J lost 1 base, and 9 bases lay in between. CDR1 is SGHNT and CDR2 is YYREEE in the germline V gene (reference sequence). Here immunoSEQ multiplex PCR was the method, and the copy in TCRdb shows in-frame clones only, minus some. The profile shows 63,000 or so clones, roughly nine tenths of them singletons. Sequenced input: PBMCs. The source of this sequence is a man in his 60s with colorectal cancer. The V gene is TRBV5-4, the J gene TRBJ2-7; tentative D call: TRBD1 (6 bases). CDR3 sequence (DNA): TGTGCCAGCAGCGCCACAGGGTCCTACGAGCAGTACTTC. Amino acids: CASSATGSYEQYF. The full variable domain, rest sourced from reference TRBV5-4 and TRBJ2-7, is ETGVTQSPTHLIKTRGQQVTLRCSSQSGHNTVSWYQQALGQGPQFIFQYYREEENGRGNFPPRFSGLQFPNYSSELNVNALELDDSALYLCASSATGSYEQYFGPGTRLTVT.